The 28 T cell receptor beta chains reported below all come from one sample, sequenced in a study of shared clonotypes between healthy human individuals. The assay was immunoSEQ multiplex PCR, and TCRdb's table has in-frame clones only and misses some. The data show approximately 2.3 million clones, with 90% to 95% seen just once and 0.39% held by the top ten. The sample consisted of naive CD4+ T cells from PBMCs. Subset given: CD45RA+ positively selected. Every receptor here comes from a man between 18 and 29 years old in good health. Some clones in this sample may be carry-over from other donors' samples.

This chain uses TRBV27 with TRBJ1-4; 12 bases map to TRBD1. Trimming took 5 bases from V and 3 from J; bases not matched to a gene: 10. The germline V gene encodes CDR1 MNHEY and CDR2 SMNVEV (reference sequence). The CDR3 sequence is 18 residues long. DNA for the CDR3: TGTGCCAGCAGTGAAAAAGGGACAGGGGGCACGGCTAATGAAAAACTGTTTTTT. It yields the protein CASSEKGTGGTANEKLFF.

CDR3 sequence (DNA): TGTGCCAGCAGCGTTCCAGGGTTAGGGGCCAACGTCCTGACTTTC. Its protein is CASSVPGLGANVLTF. The rearrangement uses TRBV9 and TRBJ2-6; D perhaps matches TRBD1 (5 bases). V shed 2 bases and J shed 4 bases, with 10 bases lying between them. Germline lookup yields CDR1 SGDLS and CDR2 YYNGEE. CDR3 length equals 15 residues.

The chain joins TRBV25-1 to TRBJ2-1; 8 nucleotides line up with TRBD1. The CDR3 runs 14 residues. Germline V gives CDR1 MGHDK, CDR2 SYGVNS. V lost 3 bases to trimming and J lost 7 bases; unmatched junction nucleotides: 5. The chain's CDR3 is CASSETGALNEQFF. CDR3 DNA: TGTGCCAGCAGTGAGACAGGGGCGTTAAATGAGCAGTTCTTC.

This chain uses TRBV28 with TRBJ1-2, with a weak D call TRBD1 (5 bases). The CDR3 totals 15 residues. V was pared by 9 bases and J by 3 bases, with 20 bases between. Germline CDR1 MDHEN, CDR2 SYDVKM. The DNA for the CDR3 is TGTGCCAGTACTATCCCCGGGGGGAGAGACTATGGCTACACCTTC. It codes for CASTIPGGRDYGYTF.

This sequence joins TRBV6-1 and TRBJ2-1, with a weak D call TRBD1 (5 bases). Trimming removed 3 bases from V and 5 bases from J, with 11 bases in between. The CDR3 covers 14 residues. Germline loops: CDR1 MNHNS, CDR2 SASEGT. CDR3 sequence (DNA): TGTGCCAGCAGTGATAGGGCAGGGCACAATGAGCAGTTCTTC. Translation gives CASSDRAGHNEQFF.

The chain has TRBV7-9 and TRBJ2-1; D is perhaps TRBD2 (5 bases). Germline CDR1 is SEHNR and CDR2 is FQNEAQ (reference sequence). This CDR3 is 16 amino acids long. V was trimmed by 3 bases and J by 0 bases, leaving 12 bases between them. The CDR3 DNA sequence: TGTGCCAGCAGCTTTAGTATGGGGAGCTCCTACAATGAGCAGTTCTTC. Translating gives CASSFSMGSSYNEQFF.

V and J are TRBV7-9 and TRBJ2-5, with 12 bases that match TRBD2. Germline loops: CDR1 SEHNR, CDR2 FQNEAQ (reference sequence). Trimming removed 5 bases from V and 2 bases from J; junction bases left unmatched: 6. This CDR3 is 16 amino acids long. CDR3 sequence reads: CASSRPGLAGQETQYF. The CDR3 coding sequence is TGTGCCAGCAGCCGCCCCGGACTAGCGGGACAAGAGACCCAGTACTTC.

In this sample, this clone turned up a few times. V gene TRBV6-1 combines with J gene TRBJ1-5; tentative D call: TRBD1 (5 bases). CDR3 length: 14 residues. Trimming pared 7 bases from V and 2 bases from J, leaving 12 bases between. The germline CDR1 and CDR2 sequences are MNHNS and SASEGT. The CDR3 here is CASISRRGNQPQHF. CDR3 DNA sequence: TGTGCCAGCATATCGCGCAGGGGCAATCAGCCCCAGCATTTT.

The CDR3 DNA reads as TGTGCCAGCAGTCCCCCCCCGGGGAGGGGAAGTCAGCCCCAGCATTTT. Translation: CASSPPPGRGSQPQHF. This chain links TRBV28 with TRBJ1-5; D is perhaps TRBD1 (5 bases). Germline values: CDR1 MDHEN, CDR2 SYDVKM. Trimming took off 5 bases at V and 6 bases at J, with 20 bases between the two ends. This CDR3 spans 16 amino acids.

This sequence joins TRBV4-3 and TRBJ2-7, with D maybe TRBD2 (7 bases). V lost 5 bases to trimming and J lost 2 bases, with 19 bases between them. The CDR3 sequence is 16 residues long. Germline assignment: CDR1 LGHNA and CDR2 YSLEER. CDR3 in DNA: TGCGCCAGCAGCTACCTGGCGGCGGGGGCCCCCTACGAGCAGTACTTC. It yields the protein CASSYLAAGAPYEQYF.

The sample holds one count of this clone. Other nucleotide sequences from this sample produce the same CDR3. The chain has TRBV28 and TRBJ2-3, with 9 bases identical to TRBD2. Germline V gene lookup returns CDR1 MDHEN and CDR2 SYDVKM. The CDR3 consists of 14 residues. With V trimmed by 2 bases and J by 3 bases, 0 bases remained unmatched. CDR3 sequence reads: CASSLAGGTDTQYF. CDR3 bases: TGTGCCAGCAGTTTAGCGGGAGGGACAGATACGCAGTATTTT.

This clone was recorded a few times. At the DNA level, this CDR3 is encoded by other sequences in the same sample as well. The chain carries TRBV5-1 and TRBJ1-1; D perhaps matches TRBD1 (6 bases). Germline-derived CDR1 and CDR2 are SGHRS and YFSETQ. This CDR3 comprises 15 residues. V dropped 0 bases and J dropped 1 base, with 10 bases sitting between them. Written as DNA, the CDR3 is TGCGCCAGCAGCTTGGTCGGCAGGGGGAACACTGAAGCTTTCTTT. As protein: CASSLVGRGNTEAFF.

A few counts support this clone. The rearrangement joins TRBV11-2 to TRBJ1-2; D is perhaps TRBD1 (5 bases). The germline V gene has CDR1 SGHAT and CDR2 FQNNGV. The CDR3 covers 14 residues. Trimming stripped 0 bases from V and 5 bases from J, with 10 bases between. CDR3: CASSLENGAYGYTF. CDR3 nucleotide sequence: TGTGCCAGCAGCTTAGAGAACGGGGCATATGGCTACACCTTC.

This clone was observed a single time. The chain links TRBV4-1 to TRBJ2-1; D not resolved. The germline V gene encodes CDR1 MGHRA and CDR2 YSYEKL. The CDR3 is 18 amino acids. V was cut by 3 bases and J by 2 bases, with 20 bases left in between. The CDR3 loop is CASSQLPLHRSTYNEQFF. For the CDR3, the DNA is TGCGCCAGCAGCCAGCTACCACTGCACAGAAGCACCTACAATGAGCAGTTCTTC.

This chain uses TRBV5-1 with TRBJ2-5, with TRBD2 matching 14 bases. Trimming at V came to 0 bases and at J to 5 bases, leaving 12 bases not matched to a gene. The germline CDR1 and CDR2 sequences are SGHRS and YFSETQ. CDR3 length: 19 residues. In DNA form, the CDR3 reads TGCGCCAGCAGCTTGGGACTAGCGGGAGGGCTATCATCACGGGAGACCCAGTACTTC. Protein sequence: CASSLGLAGGLSSRETQYF. The whole variable domain, filled in from reference TRBV5-1 and TRBJ2-5, reads KAGVTQTPRYLIKTRGQQVTLSCSPISGHRSVSWYQQTPGQGLQFLFEYFSETQRNKGNFPGRFSGRQFSNSRSEMNVSTLELGDSALYLCASSLGLAGGLSSRETQYFGPGTRLLVL.

In its sample, this clone was seen a few times. The gene calls are TRBV5-1 and TRBJ2-2, with 7 bases matching TRBD2. This CDR3 comprises 14 residues. The junction had 3 bases not matched to a gene; V was cut back by 4 bases and J by 3 bases. The germline gives CDR1 SGHRS, CDR2 YFSETQ. The CDR3 is CASSGRADTGELFF. CDR3 nucleotides: TGCGCCAGCAGCGGGAGGGCCGACACCGGGGAGCTGTTTTTT.

This rearrangement joins TRBV28 to TRBJ2-4; unclear D gene. CDR3 size: 14 residues. V lost 3 bases and J 3 bases, leaving 9 bases between the germline ends. The germline CDR1 and CDR2 sequences are MDHEN and SYDVKM. This CDR3 reads CASSFRAGKNIQYF. The CDR3 DNA reads as TGTGCCAGCAGTTTCCGGGCCGGCAAAAACATTCAGTACTTC.

The V and J genes are TRBV28 and TRBJ1-1, with D possibly TRBD1 on 5 matching bases. The CDR3 contains 15 residues. Germline V gives CDR1 MDHEN, CDR2 SYDVKM. V was cut by 3 bases and J by 1 base, with 12 bases left in between. The CDR3 loop reads CASSFSGRTNTEAFF. The CDR3 region has the DNA TGTGCCAGCAGTTTCTCGGGACGGACGAACACTGAAGCTTTCTTT. Using reference TRBV28 and TRBJ1-1 for the parts outside the CDR3, the full variable domain is DVKVTQSSRYLVKRTGEKVFLECVQDMDHENMFWYRQDPGLGLRLIYFSYDVKMKEKGDIPEGYSVSREKKERFSLILESASTNQTSMYLCASSFSGRTNTEAFFGQGTRLTVV.

The chain couples TRBV6-1 to TRBJ1-1; D remains unclear. The CDR3 contains 12 residues. The V gene lost 11 bases and the J gene lost 5 bases, with 15 bases spanning the gap. The germline CDR1 and CDR2 sequences are MNHNS and SASEGT. CDR3 protein: CAVLSLGTEAFF. The CDR3 region has the DNA TGTGCCGTGCTATCCCTTGGGACTGAAGCTTTCTTT.

The chain is built from TRBV7-3 and TRBJ2-7; 8 bases line up with TRBD2. The CDR3 covers 15 residues. Looked up from germline, CDR1 is SGHTA and CDR2 is FQGTGA. Losses at the gene ends were 4 bases for V and 5 bases for J; bases not matched to a gene: 10. Written as DNA, the CDR3 is TGTGCCAGCAGCTACGGAGAGCGGGAGTATGACGAGCAGTACTTC. This sequence encodes CASSYGEREYDEQYF.

V usage is TRBV9 and J usage is TRBJ2-3; perhaps TRBD1 as D (6 bases). Trimming removed 0 bases from V and 5 bases from J, with 13 bases in between. The CDR3 runs to 15 residues. Germline loops: CDR1 SGDLS, CDR2 YYNGEE. The CDR3 here is CASSVDMGARDTQYF. Written as DNA, the CDR3 is TGTGCCAGCAGCGTAGATATGGGGGCGCGAGATACGCAGTATTTT.

This chain joins TRBV7-9 and TRBJ2-7, with D possibly called TRBD1 or TRBD2 (5 bases each). Germline V CDR1 and CDR2: SEHNR, FQNEAQ (reference sequence). CDR3 length equals 13 residues. Trimming left V 3 bases short and J 3 bases short, with 9 bases between. The CDR3 sequence: CASSFPGGYEQYF. CDR3 nucleotide sequence: TGTGCCAGCAGCTTTCCTGGGGGCTACGAGCAGTACTTC.

This chain connects TRBV7-3 to TRBJ2-3; either TRBD1 or TRBD2 may supply D (5 bases each). The CDR3 has 14 residues. The ends were cut back, 0 bases at V and 4 bases at J, with 8 bases in the middle. Looked up from germline, CDR1 is SGHTA and CDR2 is FQGTGA. The CDR3 bases are TGTGCCAGCAGCTTAACGAGGGGCCCAGATACGCAGTATTTT. Translation: CASSLTRGPDTQYF.

This chain uses TRBV7-9 with TRBJ2-1, with 8 bases identical to TRBD1. V gave up 5 bases and J gave up 5 bases; unmatched junction bases: 8. This CDR3 has 15 amino acids. Germline-derived CDR1 and CDR2 are SEHNR and FQNEAQ (reference sequence). The CDR3 region is CASSPLGQANNEQFF. The CDR3 region has the DNA TGTGCCAGCAGCCCCCTGGGACAGGCGAACAATGAGCAGTTCTTC.

The genes are TRBV5-1 and TRBJ2-3, with 8 bases matching TRBD2. The J segment lost 1 base and the V segment lost 1 base, leaving 5 bases of the junction unmatched. From germline, CDR1 is SGHRS and CDR2 YFSETQ. There are 16 residues in the CDR3. The DNA of the CDR3 is TGCGCCAGCAGCTTGTCGGGACTAGGGGGCACAGATACGCAGTATTTT. Translation: CASSLSGLGGTDTQYF.

The chain uses TRBV18 and TRBJ1-1, with D uncertain. Germline V gene lookup returns CDR1 KGHSH and CDR2 LQKENI. V was clipped by 6 bases and J by 7 bases, with 15 bases between them. CDR3 length: 13 amino acids. Written as DNA, the CDR3 is TGTGCCAGCTCTCTGGGAGGCTTGGGTGAAGCTTTCTTT. Its translation: CASSLGGLGEAFF.

The V and J genes are TRBV18 and TRBJ2-2; D ambiguous. Trimming pared 2 bases from V and 6 bases from J, leaving 7 bases between. In germline, CDR1 is KGHSH, CDR2 LQKENI. The CDR3 is 13 amino acids. The DNA for the CDR3 is TGTGCCAGCTCACCAGGATACCCCGGGGAGCTGTTTTTT. It codes for CASSPGYPGELFF.

The CDR3 protein is CASSPDSRPEKLFF. CDR3 in DNA: TGTGCCAGCAGCCCGGACAGCCGGCCTGAAAAACTGTTTTTT. The chain links TRBV5-4 to TRBJ1-4; D is possibly TRBD1 (6 bases). The CDR3 spans 14 residues. Trimming removed 4 bases at V and 7 bases at J, with 14 bases between. Germline V gene sequence: CDR1 SGHNT, CDR2 YYREEE (reference sequence).